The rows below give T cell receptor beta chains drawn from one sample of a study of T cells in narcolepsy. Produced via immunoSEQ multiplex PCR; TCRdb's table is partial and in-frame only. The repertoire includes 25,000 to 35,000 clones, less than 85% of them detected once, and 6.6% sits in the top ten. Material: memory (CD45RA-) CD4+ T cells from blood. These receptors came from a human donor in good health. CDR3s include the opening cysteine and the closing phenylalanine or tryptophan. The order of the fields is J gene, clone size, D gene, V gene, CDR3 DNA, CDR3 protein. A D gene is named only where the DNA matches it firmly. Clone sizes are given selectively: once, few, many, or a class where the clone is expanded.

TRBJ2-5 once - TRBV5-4 TGTGCCAGCAGCCCCGAAGGGGGGCTGGGAGAGACCCAGTACTTC CASSPEGGLGETQYF
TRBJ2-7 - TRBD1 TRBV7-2 TGTGCCAGCAGCCGGACAGGGGGCGGGTACGAGCAGTACTTC CASSRTGGGYEQYF
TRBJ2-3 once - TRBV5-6 TGTGCCAGCAGCTTGGGTTCAGATACGCAGTATTTT CASSLGSDTQYF
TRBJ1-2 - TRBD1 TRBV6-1 TGTGCCAGCAGTGTAAGGACAGGGTATGGCTACACCTTC CASSVRTGYGYTF
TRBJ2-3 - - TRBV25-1 TGTGCCAGCAGGCCTCTGGGGGCGCAGGGGGATACGCAGTATTTT CASRPLGAQGDTQYF
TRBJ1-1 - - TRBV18 TGTGCCAGCTCACCACCGTCAAAGGACACTGAAGCTTTCTTT CASSPPSKDTEAFF
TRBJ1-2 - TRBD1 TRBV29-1 TGCAGCGTTGAACTTGGGACAGGGGTATACACCTTC CSVELGTGVYTF
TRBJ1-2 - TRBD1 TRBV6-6 TGTGCCAGCAGATCTCAGGGGGATAGCTATGGCTACACCTTC CASRSQGDSYGYTF
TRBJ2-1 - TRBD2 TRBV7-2 TGTGCCAGCAGCTTCCAGCGGGGGCCGAATGAGCAGTTCTTC CASSFQRGPNEQFF
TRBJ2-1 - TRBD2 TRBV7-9 TGTGCCAGCAGCTTAGGGGCGGGAGACCCTAACAATGAGCAGTTCTTC CASSLGAGDPNNEQFF
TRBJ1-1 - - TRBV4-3 TGCGCCAGCAGCCAAGTGGGCAGCAAAGCTTTCTTT CASSQVGSKAFF
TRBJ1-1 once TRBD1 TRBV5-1 TGCGCCAGCAGCTTGGCGGGCGGACAGGCGGCCACTGAAGCTTTCTTT CASSLAGGQAATEAFF
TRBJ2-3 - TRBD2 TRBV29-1 TGCAGCGTCGAGAGCGGGAGGGGCACAGATACGCAGTATTTT CSVESGRGTDTQYF
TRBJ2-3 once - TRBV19 TGTGCCAGTAGTATTAGGGGCTATAGCACAGATACGCAGTATTTT CASSIRGYSTDTQYF
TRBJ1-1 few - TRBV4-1 TGCGCCAGCAGCCTGACACACCAAGCTTTCTTT CASSLTHQAFF
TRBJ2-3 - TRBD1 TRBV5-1 TGCGCCAGCAGCTTGGATTCTTGGACAGGGGAAGGCACAGATACGCAGTATTTT CASSLDSWTGEGTDTQYF
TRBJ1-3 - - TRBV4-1 TGCGCCAGCAGCCTGAGCCCGGGCCTGTCTGGAAACACCATATATTTT CASSLSPGLSGNTIYF
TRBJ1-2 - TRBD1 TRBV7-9 TGTGCCAGCTCGGGGACAGGGGGCAACTATGGCTACACCTTC CASSGTGGNYGYTF
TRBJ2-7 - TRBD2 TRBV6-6 TGTGCCAGCAGCCCAAGGATGGGGACTAGCGAGCAGTACTTC CASSPRMGTSEQYF